A single sample gave rise to the 30 T cell receptor beta chains below, sequenced in a study of blood T cells in healthy people across ages. Next came a second PCR, run for about 6 to 11 cycles, which used a sample-barcoded 5' primer along with a J-beta primer mix. TCRdb independently ran MiXCR on the 5' RACE reads; one entry per CDR3 protein. Of 780,000 or so distinct CDR3 sequences in the sample, approximately 53% were seen once. The specimen sequenced was blood. These receptors were obtained from a man aged 40-55 years in good health.

The chain joins TRBV19 to TRBJ2-3; the match to TRBD2 covers 11 bases. Germline lookup yields CDR1 LNHDA and CDR2 SQIVND (reference sequence). After removal of 6 bases from V and 2 bases from J, the junction contained 4 bases not matched to a gene. The CDR3 sequence is 15 residues long. CDR3 amino acids: CASRQGLAATDTQYF. DNA of the CDR3: TGTGCCAGTAGACAGGGACTAGCGGCCACAGATACGCAGTATTTT. Supplemented by reference TRBV19 and TRBJ2-3, the full variable domain reads DGGITQSPKYLFRKEGQNVTLSCEQNLNHDAMYWYRQDPGQGLRLIYYSQIVNDFQKGDIAEGYSVSREKKESFPLTVTSAQKNPTAFYLCASRQGLAATDTQYFGPGTRLTVL.

This clonotype was seen more than once but under ten times. The V and J genes are TRBV28 and TRBJ2-4, with 9 bases lining up with TRBD1. Germline lookup yields CDR1 MDHEN and CDR2 SYDVKM. Trimming removed 6 bases from V and 0 bases from J; junction bases left unmatched: 15. The CDR3 consists of 19 residues. CDR3 in DNA: TGTGCCAGCAGAAAGAAACAGGGGGCGACGTCCCTAGCCAAAAACATTCAGTACTTC. Residues: CASRKKQGATSLAKNIQYF.

This clonotype was found once. This chain connects TRBV27 to TRBJ2-1; TRBD2 matches at 12 bases. The V and J ends lost 6 bases and 11 bases, in that order; junction bases with no gene match: 8. Germline V gene sequence: CDR1 MNHEY, CDR2 SMNVEV (reference sequence). The CDR3 has 14 residues. This CDR3 reads CASSAGTSGLKQFF. CDR3 nucleotides: TGTGCCAGCAGCGCCGGGACTAGCGGGCTTAAGCAGTTCTTC.

This clonotype was detected only a few times. The chain recombines TRBV3-1 with TRBJ1-2, with a weak D call TRBD1 (5 bases). Trimming took 4 bases from V and 4 from J, leaving 16 bases between them. This CDR3 is 15 amino acids long. Germline V CDR1 and CDR2: LGHDT, YNNKEL (reference sequence). The CDR3 is CASSLDSGLGYGYTF. The DNA of the CDR3 is TGTGCCAGCAGCCTCGATTCAGGGCTGGGCTATGGCTACACCTTC.

This clonotype has just a few counts. The V call is TRBV27, the J call TRBJ1-6; no definite D call. The CDR3 length is 13 residues. V dropped 8 bases and J dropped 8 bases, with 13 bases sitting between them. CDR1 and CDR2 (germline): MNHEY, SMNVEV (reference sequence). CDR3 nucleotides: TGTGCCAGCGGCCAACCGGACTATTCACCCCTCCACTTT. The encoded protein is CASGQPDYSPLHF.

This clonotype has more than one count but fewer than ten. This sequence joins TRBV18 and TRBJ2-5, with D perhaps TRBD1 or TRBD2 (5 bases each). Germline V CDR1 and CDR2: KGHSH, LQKENI. The CDR3 is made up of 14 amino acids. The germline V and J ends were trimmed by 5 bases and 11 bases, with 21 bases remaining between them. The CDR3 nucleotides read TGTGCCAGCTCAAGATCGGGGCGGAGTGAGAAGCAGTACTTC. Residues: CASSRSGRSEKQYF.

This clonotype has just a few counts. J is TRBJ2-4 and V is TRBV9, with 7 bases fitting TRBD1. The CDR3 extends over 14 amino acids. Trimming at V came to 3 bases and at J to 5 bases, leaving 5 bases not matched to a gene. CDR1 and CDR2 (germline): SGDLS, YYNGEE. This chain's CDR3 is CASSAPTGENIQYF. CDR3 sequence (DNA): TGTGCCAGCAGCGCTCCAACAGGGGAAAACATTCAGTACTTC. The variable domain in full, completed from reference TRBV9 and TRBJ2-4, reads DSGVTQTPKHLITATGQRVTLRCSPRSGDLSVYWYQQSLDQGLQFLIQYYNGEERAKGNILERFSAQQFPDLHSELNLSSLELGDSALYFCASSAPTGENIQYFGAGTRLSVL.

This clonotype was found a few times. The V call is TRBV7-3, the J call TRBJ2-3, with D maybe TRBD1 (6 bases). Germline V gene data show CDR1 as SGHTA and CDR2 as FQGTGA. The CDR3 is 16 amino acids. The V gene lost 1 base and the J gene lost 1 base, with 12 bases spanning the gap. The CDR3 DNA follows: TGTGCCAGCAGCTTAAATGTAGGGGGAGGCACAGATACGCAGTATTTT. Its translation is CASSLNVGGGTDTQYF.

This rearrangement joins TRBV12-3 or TRBV12-4 to TRBJ2-1, with D possibly matching TRBD2 (5 bases). The CDR3 is made up of 16 amino acids. Trimming pared 4 bases from V and 2 bases from J, leaving 15 bases between. The CDR3 loop is CASSSTPLRAYNEQFF. As DNA, the CDR3 is TGTGCCAGCAGTTCCACTCCCCTGAGGGCCTACAATGAGCAGTTCTTC.

This clonotype has just a few counts. The rearrangement uses TRBV12-3 or TRBV12-4 and TRBJ2-3, with 8 bases aligning to TRBD1. The CDR3 is 15 residues long. Trimming removed 5 bases from V and 2 bases from J; junction bases left unmatched: 6. CDR3 sequence (DNA): TGTGCCAGCAGTCGAGACAGGGGACCCACAGATACGCAGTATTTT. It encodes CASSRDRGPTDTQYF.

V is TRBV20-1 and J is TRBJ2-3; a possible D gene is TRBD2 (5 bases). This CDR3 region has 12 residues. CDR1 and CDR2 from the germline V gene are DFQATT and SNEGSKA (reference sequence). Deletions cut 5 bases from V and 4 bases from J, with 10 bases between. The CDR3 region is CSARDVADTQYF. Here the CDR3 DNA reads TGCAGTGCTCGGGATGTGGCAGATACGCAGTATTTT.

J is TRBJ2-7 and V is TRBV20-1, with 7 nucleotides matching TRBD2. Germline values: CDR1 DFQATT, CDR2 SNEGSKA (reference sequence). J lost 2 bases, V lost 3 bases, and 10 bases had no gene match. The CDR3 runs to 15 residues. CDR3 residues: CSASLPSGATYEQYF. CDR3 nucleotide sequence: TGCAGTGCTAGCCTGCCTAGCGGAGCTACCTACGAGCAGTACTTC.

The chain employs TRBV6-1 and TRBJ2-5, with 11 bases that match TRBD1. Germline assignment: CDR1 MNHNS and CDR2 SASEGT. The CDR3 is 18 amino acids. With 6 bases clipped from V and 3 bases from J, the junction kept 15 bases outside the gene matches. CDR3 nucleotides: TGTGCCAGCAGCCGGGACAGGGGGTTTATTCTAAGTGAAGAGACCCAGTACTTC. Its translation: CASSRDRGFILSEETQYF.

The J gene is TRBJ1-2, the V gene TRBV29-1, with D possibly matching TRBD1 (5 bases). CDR1 and CDR2 from the germline V gene are SQVTM and ANQGSEA. The germline V and J ends were trimmed by 4 bases and 2 bases, with 8 bases remaining between them. This CDR3 region has 12 residues. The CDR3 DNA is TGCAGCGTTGGGGCAGGGAACTATGGCTACACCTTC. Translation gives CSVGAGNYGYTF. Full variable domain (outside the CDR3, taken from reference TRBV29-1 and TRBJ1-2): SAVISQKPSRDICQRGTSLTIQCQVDSQVTMMFWYRQQPGQSLTLIATANQGSEATYESGFVIDKFPISRPNLTFSTLTVSNMSPEDSSIYLCSVGAGNYGYTFGSGTRLTVV.

This chain uses TRBV9 with TRBJ2-7; 13 bases match TRBD2. The trim removed 0 bases at V and 4 bases at J, leaving 7 bases unmatched. The V gene's germline CDR1 is SGDLS and CDR2 YYNGEE. This CDR3 is 17 amino acids long. This CDR3 reads CASSVGGTSGRVYEQYF. CDR3 nucleotide sequence: TGTGCCAGCAGCGTAGGAGGCACTAGCGGGAGGGTTTACGAGCAGTACTTC.

This chain links TRBV15 with TRBJ2-3, with 9 positions matching TRBD2. The V gene end was trimmed by 6 bases and the J gene end by 4 bases; junction bases not matched to a gene: 8. Germline CDR1 reads LNHNV; CDR2 reads YYDKDF (reference sequence). The CDR3 sequence is 15 residues long. CDR3 amino acids: CATRLSGSTADTQYF. In DNA form, the CDR3 reads TGTGCCACCAGACTTAGCGGGAGCACAGCAGATACGCAGTATTTT.

V gene TRBV29-1 combines with J gene TRBJ2-1, with D hard to call. The CDR3 is 13 residues long. Germline CDR1 reads SQVTM; CDR2 reads ANQGSEA. The V end was cut by 3 bases, the J end by 4 bases, with 10 bases between. The CDR3 spells CSVERLPYNEQFF. The CDR3 region has the DNA TGCAGCGTTGAGAGGCTTCCTTACAATGAGCAGTTCTTC.

V usage is TRBV11-1 and J usage is TRBJ2-5; D may correspond to TRBD1 or TRBD2 (6 bases each). The germline gives CDR1 SGHAT, CDR2 FQDESV (reference sequence). The CDR3 extends over 13 amino acids. Trimming pared 5 bases from V and 5 bases from J, leaving 12 bases between. The CDR3 sequence: CASSGGPEETQYF. CDR3 bases: TGTGCCAGCAGCGGGGGGCCAGAGGAGACCCAGTACTTC.

This clonotype is a singleton in its sample. The chain carries TRBV19 and TRBJ1-1; 9 nucleotides align to TRBD1. The junction had 10 bases not matched to a gene; V was cut back by 4 bases and J by 4 bases. The CDR3 spans 16 residues. Germline loops: CDR1 LNHDA, CDR2 SQIVND (reference sequence). CDR3 DNA: TGTGCCAGTAGTAACCCACAGGGGGCAGTGGTCACTGAAGCTTTCTTT. Translating it yields CASSNPQGAVVTEAFF.

The genes are TRBV10-3 and TRBJ2-7; TRBD2 agrees at 8 bases. This CDR3 region has 15 residues. V lost 10 bases and J lost 0; bases outside the gene matches: 11. Germline V lookup: CDR1 ENHRY, CDR2 SYGVKD. The CDR3 DNA follows: TGTGCCAGCAAAAGGAGCGGGGGCCGCTCCTACGAGCAGTACTTC. Translation gives CASKRSGGRSYEQYF.

The V gene is TRBV7-9, the J gene TRBJ2-2; tentative D call: TRBD1 (5 bases). V was trimmed by 3 bases and J by 1 base, leaving 6 bases between them. In germline, CDR1 is SEHNR, CDR2 FQNEAQ (reference sequence). The CDR3 is made up of 14 amino acids. The DNA of the CDR3 is TGTGCCAGCAGCTTGACAGAGAACACCGGGGAGCTGTTTTTT. Its protein is CASSLTENTGELFF.

This clonotype has a handful of counts. V gene TRBV28 combines with J gene TRBJ1-1; no clear D gene. In germline, CDR1 is MDHEN, CDR2 SYDVKM. The CDR3 sequence is 15 residues long. Trimming stripped 1 base from V and 0 bases from J, with 9 bases between. CDR3 bases: TGTGCCAGCAGTTTATTTGGAACGGTGAACACTGAAGCTTTCTTT. Residues: CASSLFGTVNTEAFF.

V and J are TRBV12-3 or TRBV12-4 and TRBJ2-7; D is perhaps TRBD2 (6 bases). CDR3 size: 14 residues. V shed 1 base and J shed 5 bases, with 12 bases lying between them. The CDR3 sequence: CASSLGGLSDEQYF. CDR3 coding DNA: TGTGCCAGCAGTTTAGGGGGACTGAGCGACGAGCAGTACTTC.

The V call is TRBV7-8, the J call TRBJ1-5, with TRBD1 identical over 9 bases. The CDR3 length is 17 residues. The V gene end was trimmed by 8 bases and the J gene end by 7 bases; junction bases not matched to a gene: 18. Per the germline V gene, CDR1 is SGHVS and CDR2 is FQNEAQ. As DNA, the CDR3 is TGTGCCAGCGGCAAATCCCCGGGGACAGGGACCCTCCAGCCCCAGCATTTT. This codes for CASGKSPGTGTLQPQHF.

This clonotype was detected only a few times. The chain uses TRBV25-1 and TRBJ2-7, with 7 nucleotides matching TRBD2. The CDR3 runs to 15 residues. Trimming took 3 bases from V and 6 from J; bases not matched to a gene: 11. The germline gives CDR1 MGHDK, CDR2 SYGVNS. This chain's CDR3 is CASSDLLGRGVEQYF. Written as DNA, the CDR3 is TGTGCCAGCAGTGACCTGTTGGGACGGGGGGTCGAGCAGTACTTC.

The V call is TRBV20-1, the J call TRBJ2-3, with 12 nucleotides matching TRBD2. The CDR3 covers 15 residues. Germline V lookup: CDR1 DFQATT, CDR2 SNEGSKA (reference sequence). Germline trimming cut 6 bases from V and 4 bases from J; bases unmatched to any gene: 8. The CDR3 coding sequence is TGCAGTGCGAGGTCTAGCGGGGGGGCCCCAGATACGCAGTATTTT. Amino acid sequence: CSARSSGGAPDTQYF.

This rearrangement joins TRBV4-3 to TRBJ1-6, with D possibly TRBD1 on 5 matching bases. The germline V gene encodes CDR1 LGHNA and CDR2 YSLEER. Trimming removed 1 base at V and 11 bases at J, with 18 bases between. This CDR3 has 16 residues. This CDR3 reads CASSQVGGAFVTPLHF. The CDR3, as DNA: TGCGCCAGCAGCCAAGTTGGAGGGGCGTTTGTTACACCCCTCCACTTT.

The chain links TRBV29-1 to TRBJ1-1; no clear D. Trimming took 6 bases from V and 6 from J, leaving 8 bases between them. The CDR3 extends over 10 amino acids. From germline, CDR1 is SQVTM and CDR2 ANQGSEA. DNA for the CDR3: TGCAGCGTGGGTAGCTCTGAAGCTTTCTTT. Its translation is CSVGSSEAFF.

This rearrangement joins TRBV29-1 to TRBJ2-1; D remains unclear. The CDR3 runs 14 residues. Germline assignment: CDR1 SQVTM and CDR2 ANQGSEA. V was cut by 3 bases and J by 0 bases, with 9 bases left in between. The DNA of the CDR3 is TGCAGCGTTGAGTGGGAAAGCTCCTACAATGAGCAGTTCTTC. Translated, it gives CSVEWESSYNEQFF.

This clonotype was found many times. V is TRBV5-1 and J is TRBJ1-1; 10 bases line up with TRBD1. The trim removed 2 bases at V and 0 bases at J, leaving 7 bases unmatched. The CDR3 covers 17 residues. Germline CDR1 reads SGHRS; CDR2 reads YFSETQ. CDR3 nucleotides: TGCGCCAGCAGCTTATATGGGACAGGGGATATGAACACTGAAGCTTTCTTT. Protein sequence: CASSLYGTGDMNTEAFF.